These 3 T cell receptor beta chains were sequenced from one sample in a study of prognosis after radiotherapy for stage I lung cancer. From genomic DNA, two-round multiplex PCR was used to amplify TCR beta CDR3. The first PCR round targeted every TRBV and TRBJ gene with specific primers. Via MiXCR, TCRdb re-called the multiplex PCR reads, giving one row per CDR3 protein. The sample has about 17,000 distinct CDR3 sequences, roughly 47% seen once. This sample comprised PBMCs, obtained before or after stereotactic body radiation therapy (not recorded which). All receptors derive from a donor aged 50 or older with non-small cell lung cancer.

This clonotype was seen ten or more times. V usage is TRBV19 and J usage is TRBJ2-5; TRBD1 aligns across 7 bases. V was pared by 5 bases and J by 5 bases, with 11 bases of the junction left unmatched. CDR1 and CDR2 from the germline V gene are LNHDA and SQIVND (reference sequence). The CDR3 loop spans 15 amino acids. The CDR3 DNA reads as TGTGCCAGTAGTGCCGAGGACAGGTATCAGGAGACCCAGTACTTC. Translation: CASSAEDRYQETQYF.

Comment on this clonotype: A much larger clone lies one base from this, so it may be a read error. V usage is TRBV9 and J usage is TRBJ2-3; 8 bases agree with TRBD2. Germline CDR1 and CDR2: SGDLS and YYNGEE. Trimming at V came to 3 bases and at J to 7 bases, leaving 10 bases not matched to a gene. This CDR3 spans 15 amino acids. CDR3 in DNA: TGTGCCAGCAGCGCATCCGGGACTAGAGGCTATACGCAGTATTTT. Its translation is CASSASGTRGYTQYF.

Many counts were recorded for this clonotype. The V gene is TRBV25-1, the J gene TRBJ2-3, with D possibly TRBD1 on 6 matching bases. The V end lost 7 bases, the J end lost 4 bases, and 15 bases lay between the germline ends. Per germline, CDR1 MGHDK and CDR2 SYGVNS. There are 14 residues in the CDR3. The CDR3 nucleotides read TGTGCCAGCACTCAGACAGGCGGGCCAGATACGCAGTATTTT. Protein: CASTQTGGPDTQYF.